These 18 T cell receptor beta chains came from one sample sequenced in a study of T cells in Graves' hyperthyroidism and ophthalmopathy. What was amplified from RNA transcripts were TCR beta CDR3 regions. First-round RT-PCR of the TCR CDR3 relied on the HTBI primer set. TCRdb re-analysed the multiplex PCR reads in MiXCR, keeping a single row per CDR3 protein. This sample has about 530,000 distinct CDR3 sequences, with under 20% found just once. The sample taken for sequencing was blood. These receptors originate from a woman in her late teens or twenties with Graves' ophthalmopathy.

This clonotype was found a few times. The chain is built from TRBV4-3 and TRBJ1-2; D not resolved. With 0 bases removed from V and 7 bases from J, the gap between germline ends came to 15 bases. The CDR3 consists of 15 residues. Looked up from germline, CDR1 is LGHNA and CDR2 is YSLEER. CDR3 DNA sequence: TGCGCCAGCAGCCAAGATCGTGGGGTTTTAAGTGGCTACACCTTC. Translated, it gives CASSQDRGVLSGYTF.

The CDR3 bases are TGTGCCAGCAGTTCGAAACAGGGCCGCAATCAGCCCCAGCATTTT. Amino acid sequence: CASSSKQGRNQPQHF. This chain connects TRBV27 to TRBJ1-5, with D tentatively TRBD1 (6 bases). Germline lookup yields CDR1 MNHEY and CDR2 SMNVEV (reference sequence). Trimming took 4 bases from V and 2 from J, leaving 12 bases between them. The CDR3 spans 15 residues.

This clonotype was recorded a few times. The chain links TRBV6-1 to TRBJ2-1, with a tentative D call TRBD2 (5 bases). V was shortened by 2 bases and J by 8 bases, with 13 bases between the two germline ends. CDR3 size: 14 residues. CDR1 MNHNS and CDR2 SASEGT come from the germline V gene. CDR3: CASSELGLGDEQFF. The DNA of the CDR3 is TGTGCCAGCAGTGAACTAGGACTGGGCGATGAGCAGTTCTTC.

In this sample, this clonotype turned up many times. CDR3 DNA: TGTGCCAGCAGTTGGGACAGATTCGCAACTAATGAAAAACTGTTTTTT. This sequence encodes CASSWDRFATNEKLFF. V usage is TRBV28 and J usage is TRBJ1-4; 7 bases align to TRBD1. Germline CDR1 is MDHEN and CDR2 is SYDVKM. The J segment lost 0 bases and the V segment lost 4 bases, leaving 5 bases of the junction unmatched. CDR3 size: 16 residues.

The CDR3 protein is CASSISYRGLNYGYTF. Written as DNA, the CDR3 is TGTGCCAGCAGCATCTCTTACAGGGGGCTTAACTATGGCTACACCTTC. V gene TRBV27 combines with J gene TRBJ1-2; 9 positions agree with TRBD1. Germline V gene sequence: CDR1 MNHEY, CDR2 SMNVEV (reference sequence). CDR3 size: 16 residues. V shed 6 bases and J 1 base; nucleotides not matched to a gene: 9.

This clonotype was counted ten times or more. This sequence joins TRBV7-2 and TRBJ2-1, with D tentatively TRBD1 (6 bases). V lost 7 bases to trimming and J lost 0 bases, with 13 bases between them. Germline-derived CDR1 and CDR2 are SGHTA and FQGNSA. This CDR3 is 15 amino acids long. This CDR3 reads CASTGRGSSYNEQFF. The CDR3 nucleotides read TGTGCCAGCACCGGCAGGGGAAGCTCCTACAATGAGCAGTTCTTC. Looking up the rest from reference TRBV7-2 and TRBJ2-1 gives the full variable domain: GAGVSQSPSNKVTEKGKDVELRCDPISGHTALYWYRQSLGQGLEFLIYFQGNSAPDKSGLPSDRFSAERTGGSVSTLTIQRTQQEDSAVYLCASTGRGSSYNEQFFGPGTRLTVL.

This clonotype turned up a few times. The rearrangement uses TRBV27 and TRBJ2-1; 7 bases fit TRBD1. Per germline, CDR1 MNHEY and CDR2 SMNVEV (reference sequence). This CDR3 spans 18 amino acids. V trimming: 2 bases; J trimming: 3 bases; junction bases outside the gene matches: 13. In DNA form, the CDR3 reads TGTGCCAGCAGTTTAGAGCCCGGGACAGTGGGGTACTACAATGAGCAGTTCTTC. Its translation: CASSLEPGTVGYYNEQFF.

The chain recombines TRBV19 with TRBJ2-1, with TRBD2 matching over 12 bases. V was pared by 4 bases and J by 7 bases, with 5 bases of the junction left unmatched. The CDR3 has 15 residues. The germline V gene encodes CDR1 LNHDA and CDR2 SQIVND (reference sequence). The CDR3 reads CASSRTTSGRNEQFF. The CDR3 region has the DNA TGTGCCAGTAGTAGAACAACTAGCGGGAGGAATGAGCAGTTCTTC.

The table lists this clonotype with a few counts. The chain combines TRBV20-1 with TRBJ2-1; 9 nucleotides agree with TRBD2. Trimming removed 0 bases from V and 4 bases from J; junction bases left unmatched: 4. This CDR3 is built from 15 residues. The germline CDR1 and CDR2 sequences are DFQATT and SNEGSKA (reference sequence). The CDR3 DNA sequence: TGCAGTGCTAGAGATCGTGCGGGAGGGTACAATGAGCAGTTCTTC. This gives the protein CSARDRAGGYNEQFF.

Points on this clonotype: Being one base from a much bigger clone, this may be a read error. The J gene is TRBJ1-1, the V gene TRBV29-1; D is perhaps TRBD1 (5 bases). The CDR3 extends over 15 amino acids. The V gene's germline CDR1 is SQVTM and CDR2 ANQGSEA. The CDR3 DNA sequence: TGCAGCGTTGCCAGGGAGGGTTTTGGGATGACTGAAACTTTCTTT. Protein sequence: CSVAREGFGMTETFF.

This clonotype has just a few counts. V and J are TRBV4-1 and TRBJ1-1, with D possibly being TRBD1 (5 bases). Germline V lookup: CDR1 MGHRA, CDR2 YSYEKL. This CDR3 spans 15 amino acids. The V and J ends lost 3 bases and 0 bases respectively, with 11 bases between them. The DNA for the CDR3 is TGCGCCAGCAGCCAGGGCGGACACCTGAACACTGAAGCTTTCTTT. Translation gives CASSQGGHLNTEAFF.

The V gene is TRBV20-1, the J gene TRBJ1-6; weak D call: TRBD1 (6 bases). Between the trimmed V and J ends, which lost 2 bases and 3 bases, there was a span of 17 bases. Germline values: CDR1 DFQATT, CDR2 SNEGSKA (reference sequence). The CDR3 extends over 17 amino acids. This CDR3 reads CSARSQGQPYYNSPLHF. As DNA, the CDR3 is TGCAGTGCTAGAAGTCAGGGACAACCTTACTATAATTCACCCCTCCACTTT.

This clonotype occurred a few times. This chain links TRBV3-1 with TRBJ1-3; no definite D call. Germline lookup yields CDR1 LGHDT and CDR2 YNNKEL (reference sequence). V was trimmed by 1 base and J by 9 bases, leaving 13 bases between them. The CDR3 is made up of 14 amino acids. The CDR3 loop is CASSQGEGSSTIYF. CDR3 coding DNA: TGTGCCAGCAGCCAAGGGGAGGGTTCGAGCACCATATATTTT.

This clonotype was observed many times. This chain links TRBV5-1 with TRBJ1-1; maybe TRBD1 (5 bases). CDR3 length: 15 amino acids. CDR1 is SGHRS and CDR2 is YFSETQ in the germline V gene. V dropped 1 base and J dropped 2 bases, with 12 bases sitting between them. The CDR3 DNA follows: TGCGCCAGCAGCTTGATGAGGAGGGGAAACACTGAAGCTTTCTTT. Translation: CASSLMRRGNTEAFF.

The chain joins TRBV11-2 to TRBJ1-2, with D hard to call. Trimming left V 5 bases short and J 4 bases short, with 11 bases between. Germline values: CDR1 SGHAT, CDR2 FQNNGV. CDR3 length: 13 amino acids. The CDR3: CASSPAASYGYTF. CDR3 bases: TGTGCCAGCAGCCCCGCGGCCTCCTATGGCTACACCTTC.

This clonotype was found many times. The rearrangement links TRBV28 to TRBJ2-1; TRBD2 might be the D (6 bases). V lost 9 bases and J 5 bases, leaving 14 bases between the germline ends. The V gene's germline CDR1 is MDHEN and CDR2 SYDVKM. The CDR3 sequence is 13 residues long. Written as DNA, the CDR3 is TGTGCCAGTGCCGGGACTGATCACAATGAGCAGTTCTTC. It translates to CASAGTDHNEQFF.

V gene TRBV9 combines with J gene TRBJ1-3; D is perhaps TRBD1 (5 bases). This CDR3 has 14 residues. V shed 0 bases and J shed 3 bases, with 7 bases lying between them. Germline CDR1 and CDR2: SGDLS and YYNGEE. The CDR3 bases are TGTGCCAGCAGCGTAGGGGACTTTGGAAACACCATATATTTT. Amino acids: CASSVGDFGNTIYF.

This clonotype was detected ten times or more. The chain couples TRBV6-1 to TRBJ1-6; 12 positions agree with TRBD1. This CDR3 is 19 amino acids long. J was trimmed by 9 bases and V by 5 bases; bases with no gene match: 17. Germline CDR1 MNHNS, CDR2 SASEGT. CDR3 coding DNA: TGTGCCAGCAGTTACTCTCGGGACAGGGGGCTTCCCAATACTTCACCCCTCCACTTT. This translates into CASSYSRDRGLPNTSPLHF.